This TCR beta chain is from a study of T cells in Graves' hyperthyroidism and ophthalmopathy. The CDR3 is made up of 16 amino acids. Germline lookup yields CDR1 SGHTA and CDR2 FQGNSA. The V and J ends lost 5 bases and 8 bases respectively, with 24 bases between them. Stable hyperthyroidism: no ophthalmopathy progression over 18 months of follow-up. Patients showing uncontrolled infection, other autoimmune disease, pregnancy or lactation were ineligible. This sample holds PBMCs from roughly 10 ml fresh peripheral blood. This clonotype was counted many times. Antigen: not known. RNA transcripts were the template for amplifying TCR beta CDR3 regions. A first-round RT-PCR of the TCR CDR3 used the HTBI primer set. Each CDR3 protein is one row after TCRdb ran MiXCR on the multiplex PCR reads. The sample records some 180,000 distinct CDR3 sequences, 15% to 20% being singletons. Findings and caveats of the study: Stable hyperthyroidism was told apart from ophthalmopathy by a model built on 13 V-J features.

The sample was blood. This receptor was identified in a woman between 45 and 60 years old with Graves' hyperthyroidism. The chain carries TRBV7-2 and TRBJ1-2; possibly TRBD1 for D (5 bases). The CDR3 DNA reads as TGTGCCAGCAGCCCCGCCCGGGGGATGGACCCAAGGGGCTACACCTTC. Protein product: CASSPARGMDPRGYTF. The full variable domain, in which reference TRBV7-2 and TRBJ1-2 provide the parts outside the CDR3, is GAGVSQSPSNKVTEKGKDVELRCDPISGHTALYWYRQSLGQGLEFLIYFQGNSAPDKSGLPSDRFSAERTGGSVSTLTIQRTQQEDSAVYLCASSPARGMDPRGYTFGSGTRLTVV.